What follows is one T cell receptor beta chain and its context. Its antigen is not identified. These data originate in a study of OX40 agonist ivuxolimab in advanced cancers. Study information: An anti-OX40 (CD134) antibody with agonistic activity, ivuxolimab, was administered to patients. Three patients responded partially, comprising one with hepatocellular carcinoma and two with cutaneous melanoma.

General observations from the study: There was clonal expansion of CD4+ and CD8+ blood T cells by week 6 at 0.1 to 3.0 mg/kg.

Germline CDR1 reads SGHTA; CDR2 reads FQGNSA. This CDR3 comprises 14 residues. The ends were cut back, 3 bases at V and 1 base at J, with 9 bases in the middle. Sequencing was performed with immunoSEQ multiplex PCR; in TCRdb, only in-frame clones are kept and a portion is missing. The sample holds around 76,000 clones, approximately 90% seen once. Collection of blood occurred at baseline, at cycle 4 day 1, and at cycle 7 day 1. This chain connects TRBV7-2 to TRBJ2-5, with D perhaps TRBD1 (6 bases). The clonotype comes from an adult with an advanced solid tumor such as melanoma, head and neck, liver or kidney cancer. The sample consisted of CD4+ or CD8+ T cells sorted from blood, taken in a trial of the OX40 agonist ivuxolimab. CDR3 region: CASSLTGPQETQYF. CDR3 bases: TGTGCCAGCAGCTTGACAGGCCCCCAAGAGACCCAGTACTTC.